The TCR beta chain described here comes from a study of blood T cell repertoires in COVID-19. In the study overall: Sites across the United States, Italy and Spain contributed samples from acute and convalescent COVID-19. T cells, B-cell-depleted T cells, or PBMCs supplied cDNA or gDNA.

Clinical history as reported by participants underpinned cohort assignment. Here immunoSEQ multiplex PCR was the method, and the copy in TCRdb shows in-frame clones only, minus some. The sample lists about 240,000 clones, approximately 90% occurring once. The sample taken for sequencing was PBMCs or T cells enriched from blood (not recorded which). The receptor was isolated from a woman in her twenties or thirties who had recovered from COVID-19.

For the CDR3, the DNA is TGTGCCAGCTCACCCTACAGGGACGCTGAAGCTTTCTTT. This translates into CASSPYRDAEAFF. The chain recombines TRBV18 with TRBJ1-1, with D perhaps matching TRBD1 (6 bases). The CDR3 spans 13 residues. CDR1 is KGHSH and CDR2 is LQKENI in the germline V gene. Deletions cut 3 bases from V and 6 bases from J, with 11 bases between.